Listed below are T cell receptor beta chains from one sample, sequenced in a study of breast tumors, draining lymph nodes, adjacent tissues. TCRdb reanalysed the multiplex PCR reads using MiXCR and keeps one entry per CDR3 protein. In the table there are some 120,000 distinct CDR3 sequences, around 20% of which are singletons. Material for sequencing was axillary lymph node tissue. Every receptor here comes from a female donor with breast cancer. Some clones in this sample may be carry-over from other donors' samples. The CDR3 runs from the conserved cysteine through the conserved F or W. D genes are given only for firm matches. Expanded clones get a size class; other rows say once, few or many, or leave the size out.

clone_size	d_call	v_call	j_call	cdr3_aa	cdr3_nt
many	NA	TRBV5-6	TRBJ1-4	CASSSTLEGTNEKLFF	TGTGCCAGCAGCTCCACTTTGGAGGGGACTAATGAAAAACTGTTTTTT
many	TRBD2	TRBV20-1	TRBJ2-2	CSARDLWTSGRVSGELFF	TGCAGTGCTAGAGATCTGTGGACTAGCGGGAGGGTTTCCGGGGAGCTGTTTTTT
NA	NA	TRBV28	TRBJ1-4	CASKPYQGMGEKLFF	TGTGCCAGCAAACCCTACCAGGGAATGGGGGAAAAACTGTTTTTT
many	NA	TRBV4-1	TRBJ2-1	CASSQVDGSYNEQFF	TGCGCCAGCAGCCAAGTAGACGGGTCCTACAATGAGCAGTTCTTC
many	NA	TRBV9	TRBJ2-7	CASSVDHRSYYEQYF	TGTGCCAGCAGCGTAGACCACAGATCTTACTACGAGCAGTACTTC
many	TRBD2	TRBV10-3	TRBJ2-3	CAIRETSGESDTQYF	TGTGCCATCAGGGAGACTAGCGGGGAGTCAGATACGCAGTATTTT
many	TRBD2	TRBV19	TRBJ2-1	CASSGLAGNEQFF	TGTGCCAGTAGCGGACTAGCGGGAAATGAGCAGTTCTTC
many	NA	TRBV12-3/TRBV12-4	TRBJ2-2	CASSFGGTSTGELFF	TGTGCCAGCAGTTTCGGTGGGACTTCCACCGGGGAGCTGTTTTTT
many	NA	TRBV24-1	TRBJ1-2	CATSDPQGGTNYGYTF	TGTGCCACCAGTGACCCCCAGGGAGGAACTAACTATGGCTACACCTTC
many	NA	TRBV29-1	TRBJ2-1	CSVELPLGAGYRSYNEQFF	TGCAGCGTTGAATTGCCGCTCGGGGCTGGGTACCGCTCCTACAATGAGCAGTTCTTC
many	NA	TRBV5-1	TRBJ2-3	CASSPNGQTTDTQYF	TGCGCCAGCAGCCCGAACGGGCAAACCACAGATACGCAGTATTTT
many	NA	TRBV5-1	TRBJ1-2	CASSTDGSDYGYTF	TGCGCCAGCAGCACGGATGGGTCTGACTATGGCTACACCTTC
many	TRBD1	TRBV5-1	TRBJ1-5	CASSLGGTGDQPQHF	TGCGCCAGCAGCTTGGGAGGGACAGGGGATCAGCCCCAGCATTTT
many	NA	TRBV7-8	TRBJ1-4	CASSLGLTNEKLFF	TGTGCCAGCAGCTTGGGGCTGACTAATGAAAAACTGTTTTTT
many	NA	TRBV28	TRBJ2-3	CASSQIHTDTQYF	TGTGCCAGCAGCCAAATCCACACAGATACGCAGTATTTT
many	NA	TRBV29-1	TRBJ2-2	CSVSTTGKGGELFF	TGCAGCGTCTCGACCACAGGGAAGGGCGGGGAGCTGTTTTTT
many	TRBD2	TRBV5-6	TRBJ2-7	CASSLTSGTPSYEQYF	TGTGCCAGCAGCTTGACTAGCGGTACCCCTTCCTACGAGCAGTACTTC
many	NA	TRBV20-1	TRBJ2-1	CSASQTSRDDEQFF	TGCAGTGCTAGTCAAACTAGCCGGGACGATGAGCAGTTCTTC
many	TRBD1	TRBV5-5	TRBJ1-2	CASSFQTGADYGYTF	TGTGCCAGCAGCTTCCAGACAGGGGCGGACTATGGCTACACCTTC
many	TRBD1	TRBV5-1	TRBJ2-6	CASSVGPRQGFPNVLTF	TGCGCCAGCAGCGTGGGACCTAGACAGGGCTTCCCCAACGTCCTGACTTTC
many	NA	TRBV10-3	TRBJ1-3	CAISDSYSGNTIYF	TGTGCCATCAGTGACAGCTACTCTGGAAACACCATATATTTT
many	NA	TRBV27	TRBJ2-7	CASSFISSRSYEQYF	TGTGCCAGCAGTTTTATAAGCAGCCGCTCCTACGAGCAGTACTTC
many	TRBD2	TRBV6-5	TRBJ2-7	CASSLQGGLGNYEQYF	TGTGCCAGCAGTTTACAAGGGGGACTAGGAAACTACGAGCAGTACTTC
many	NA	TRBV3-1	TRBJ2-3	CASSQEMAYTDTQYF	TGTGCCAGCAGCCAAGAGATGGCTTACACAGATACGCAGTATTTT
NA	NA	TRBV19	TRBJ1-2	CASSPAGSIPYGYTF	TGTGCCAGTAGTCCCGCAGGGTCTATCCCCTATGGCTACACCTTC
few	TRBD1	TRBV19	TRBJ2-6	CASTMGGQGAHGANVLTF	TGTGCCAGTACCATGGGGGGACAGGGGGCTCACGGGGCCAACGTCCTGACTTTC
many	TRBD1	TRBV5-1	TRBJ2-7	CASSLVPRGQGFDEQYF	TGCGCCAGCAGCTTGGTGCCTCGGGGACAGGGGTTTGACGAGCAGTACTTC
NA	NA	TRBV28	TRBJ2-7	CASSLLQGEQYF	TGTGCCAGCAGTTTATTACAGGGCGAGCAGTACTTC
many	NA	TRBV19	TRBJ2-7	CASSMGGAYEQYF	TGTGCCAGTAGCATGGGTGGTGCTTACGAGCAGTACTTC
many	NA	TRBV20-1	TRBJ1-2	CSARVGGRRGYTF	TGCAGTGCTAGAGTTGGGGGGCGCCGGGGCTACACCTTC
many	NA	TRBV9	TRBJ2-3	CASSVVGTDTQYF	TGTGCCAGCAGCGTAGTCGGCACAGATACGCAGTATTTT
many	NA	TRBV20-1	TRBJ2-6	CSTRLPGANVLTF	TGCAGTACCCGCCTCCCTGGGGCCAACGTCCTGACTTTC
many	NA	TRBV29-1	TRBJ2-5	CSVALTYRDQETQYF	TGCAGCGTTGCCCTCACCTACAGGGATCAAGAGACCCAGTACTTC
many	TRBD2	TRBV9	TRBJ2-1	CASSASGGLHNEQFF	TGTGCCAGCAGCGCTAGCGGAGGCCTACACAATGAGCAGTTCTTC
many	TRBD2	TRBV24-1	TRBJ2-1	CATSDSLGLAGEYEQFF	TGTGCCACCAGTGATTCTCTAGGACTAGCGGGAGAGTATGAGCAGTTCTTC
many	NA	TRBV9	TRBJ1-4	CASSPRGENEKLFF	TGTGCCAGCAGCCCTCGTGGGGAAAATGAAAAACTGTTTTTT
NA	TRBD2	TRBV27	TRBJ2-5	CASSSLAGALGTRYF	TGTGCCAGCAGTTCCCTAGCGGGAGCCTTAGGGACCCGGTACTTC
NA	NA	TRBV27	TRBJ2-1	CASSQQPGEYNEQFF	TGTGCCAGCAGTCAACAACCGGGAGAATACAATGAGCAGTTCTTC
many	NA	TRBV6-2/TRBV6-3	TRBJ2-7	CASSHSYEQYF	TGTGCCAGCAGTCACTCCTACGAGCAGTACTTC
many	NA	TRBV6-6	TRBJ1-6	CASSYRDLGNSPLHF	TGTGCCAGCAGTTATAGGGACCTAGGAAATTCACCCCTCCACTTT
many	TRBD1	TRBV20-1	TRBJ1-5	CSATTGVGAQHF	TGCAGTGCCACGACAGGGGTAGGGGCCCAGCATTTT
many	TRBD2	TRBV20-1	TRBJ2-2	CSATGLAGDDGELFF	TGCAGTGCTACCGGACTAGCGGGAGATGACGGGGAGCTGTTTTTT
many	NA	TRBV7-9	TRBJ2-7	CASSSVLSYEQYF	TGTGCCAGCAGCTCCGTCCTATCCTACGAGCAGTACTTC
many	NA	TRBV3-1	TRBJ1-6	CASSQGDRLQGSPLHF	TGTGCCAGCAGCCAAGGGGATAGGCTTCAGGGGTCACCCCTCCACTTT
NA	TRBD1	TRBV6-2/TRBV6-3	TRBJ2-1	CASRKPSTGGGETQFF	TGTGCCAGCAGAAAGCCCTCTACAGGGGGAGGAGAGACCCAGTTCTTC
many	NA	TRBV7-9	TRBJ1-3	CASSLEATSGNTIYF	TGTGCCAGCAGCTTAGAAGCCACTTCTGGAAACACCATATATTTT
many	NA	TRBV10-3	TRBJ1-6	CAISESSFGGNNSPLHF	TGTGCCATCAGTGAGTCGTCATTCGGGGGCAATAATTCACCCCTCCACTTT
few	NA	TRBV30	TRBJ1-4	CAWSTRLSNEKLFF	TGTGCCTGGAGTACGCGGTTGTCAAATGAAAAACTGTTTTTT
many	NA	TRBV5-1	TRBJ2-2	CASSLGRSNTGELFF	TGCGCCAGCAGCTTGGGACGGTCGAACACCGGGGAGCTGTTTTTT
many	TRBD2	TRBV5-1	TRBJ2-2	CASSPGLAGGPRELFF	TGCGCCAGCAGCCCGGGACTAGCGGGAGGGCCGCGGGAGCTGTTTTTT
many	TRBD2	TRBV15	TRBJ2-1	CATSRTSGRAPSSYNEQFF	TGTGCCACCAGCAGAACTAGCGGGAGAGCACCAAGCTCCTACAATGAGCAGTTCTTC
NA	TRBD2	TRBV18	TRBJ2-5	CASSVSWTSEETQSF	TGTGCCAGCTCAGTGTCCTGGACTAGCGAAGAGACCCAGTCCTTC
many	NA	TRBV20-1	TRBJ1-4	CGGFATNEKLFF	TGCGGTGGGTTTGCAACTAATGAAAAACTGTTTTTT
many	NA	TRBV29-1	TRBJ1-4	CSVKLPGLYNEKLFF	TGCAGCGTTAAACTACCGGGCCTCTATAATGAAAAACTGTTTTTT
NA	NA	TRBV28	TRBJ2-7	CASSFGRGRGLRGEQYF	TGTGCCAGCAGTTTTGGGAGGGGGAGGGGTCTGAGAGGCGAGCAGTACTTC
many	NA	TRBV6-1	TRBJ2-7	CAIFLTGAYEQYF	TGTGCCATCTTCCTGACAGGTGCATACGAGCAGTACTTC
many	TRBD1	TRBV10-3	TRBJ2-7	CAISRGRGWEQYF	TGTGCCATCAGTCGGGGCAGGGGGTGGGAGCAGTACTTC
NA	TRBD2	TRBV27	TRBJ2-1	CASIGSGRAYNEQFF	TGTGCCAGCATTGGGAGCGGGAGGGCCTACAATGAGCAGTTCTTC
many	NA	TRBV2	TRBJ2-2	CASRSRQNTGELFF	TGTGCCAGCAGAAGCCGGCAAAACACCGGGGAGCTGTTTTTT